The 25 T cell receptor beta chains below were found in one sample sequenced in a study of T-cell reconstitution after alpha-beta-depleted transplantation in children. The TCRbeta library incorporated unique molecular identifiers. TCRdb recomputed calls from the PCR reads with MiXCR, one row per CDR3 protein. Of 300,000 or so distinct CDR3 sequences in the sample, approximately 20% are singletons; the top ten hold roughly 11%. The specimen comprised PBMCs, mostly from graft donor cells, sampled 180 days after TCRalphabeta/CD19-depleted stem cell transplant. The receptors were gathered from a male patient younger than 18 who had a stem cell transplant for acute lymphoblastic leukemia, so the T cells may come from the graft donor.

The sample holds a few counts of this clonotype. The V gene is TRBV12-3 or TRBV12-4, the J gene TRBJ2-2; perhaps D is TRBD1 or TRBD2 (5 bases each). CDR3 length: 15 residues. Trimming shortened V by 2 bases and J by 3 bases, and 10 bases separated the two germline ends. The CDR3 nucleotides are TGTGCCAGCAGTTTACGAGGGGCCGACACCGGGGAGCTGTTTTTT. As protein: CASSLRGADTGELFF.

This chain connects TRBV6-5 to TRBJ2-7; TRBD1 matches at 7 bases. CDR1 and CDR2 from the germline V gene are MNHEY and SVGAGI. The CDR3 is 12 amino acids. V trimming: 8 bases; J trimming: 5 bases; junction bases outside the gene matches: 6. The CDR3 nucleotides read TGTGCCAGCGAGGGGGCGGCACACGAGCAGTACTTC. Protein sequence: CASEGAAHEQYF.

The CDR3 loop reads CSAVVIYGYTF. CDR3 coding DNA: TGCAGCGCCGTCGTTATCTATGGCTACACCTTC. The V gene is TRBV29-1, the J gene TRBJ1-2; D gene uncertain. The CDR3 extends over 11 amino acids. Germline CDR1 is SQVTM and CDR2 is ANQGSEA. Trimming removed 7 bases at V and 4 bases at J, with 10 bases between.

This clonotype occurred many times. CDR3 region: CASSLKHNEQFF. The CDR3 region has the DNA TGCGCCAGCAGCTTGAAGCACAATGAGCAGTTCTTC. The chain uses TRBV5-1 and TRBJ2-1; D is unresolved. The CDR3 totals 12 residues. The V gene's germline CDR1 is SGHRS and CDR2 YFSETQ. V was shortened by 1 base and J by 5 bases, with 4 bases between the two germline ends. Variable domain in full (rest from reference TRBV5-1 and TRBJ2-1): KAGVTQTPRYLIKTRGQQVTLSCSPISGHRSVSWYQQTPGQGLQFLFEYFSETQRNKGNFPGRFSGRQFSNSRSEMNVSTLELGDSALYLCASSLKHNEQFFGPGTRLTVL.

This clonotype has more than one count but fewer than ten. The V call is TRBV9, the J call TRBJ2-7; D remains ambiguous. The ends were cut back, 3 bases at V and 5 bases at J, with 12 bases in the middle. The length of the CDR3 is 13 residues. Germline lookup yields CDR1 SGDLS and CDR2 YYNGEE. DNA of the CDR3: TGTGCCAGCAGCGCGTTGGACCGTAACGAGCAGTACTTC. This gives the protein CASSALDRNEQYF. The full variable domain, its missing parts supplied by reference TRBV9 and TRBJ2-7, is DSGVTQTPKHLITATGQRVTLRCSPRSGDLSVYWYQQSLDQGLQFLIQYYNGEERAKGNILERFSAQQFPDLHSELNLSSLELGDSALYFCASSALDRNEQYFGPGTRLTVT.

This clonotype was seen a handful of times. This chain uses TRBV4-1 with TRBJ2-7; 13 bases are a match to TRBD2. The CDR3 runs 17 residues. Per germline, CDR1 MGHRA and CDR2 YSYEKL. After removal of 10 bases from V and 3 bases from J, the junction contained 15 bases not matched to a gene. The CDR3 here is CATTGLAGDLLHYEQYF. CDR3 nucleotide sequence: TGCGCCACCACTGGACTAGCGGGAGACCTCCTCCACTACGAGCAGTACTTC.

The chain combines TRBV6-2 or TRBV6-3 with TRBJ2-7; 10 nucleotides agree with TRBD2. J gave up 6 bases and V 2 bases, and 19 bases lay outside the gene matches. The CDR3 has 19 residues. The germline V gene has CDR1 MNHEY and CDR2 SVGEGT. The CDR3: CASSYLDPHLAGEGGEQYF. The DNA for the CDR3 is TGTGCCAGCAGTTACCTTGACCCCCACCTAGCGGGAGAAGGAGGCGAGCAGTACTTC.

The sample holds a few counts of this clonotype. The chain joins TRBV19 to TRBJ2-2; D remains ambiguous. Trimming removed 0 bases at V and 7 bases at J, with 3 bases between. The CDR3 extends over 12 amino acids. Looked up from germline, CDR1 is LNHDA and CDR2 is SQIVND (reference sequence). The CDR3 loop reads CASSIEGGELFF. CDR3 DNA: TGTGCCAGTAGTATAGAAGGCGGGGAGCTGTTTTTT.

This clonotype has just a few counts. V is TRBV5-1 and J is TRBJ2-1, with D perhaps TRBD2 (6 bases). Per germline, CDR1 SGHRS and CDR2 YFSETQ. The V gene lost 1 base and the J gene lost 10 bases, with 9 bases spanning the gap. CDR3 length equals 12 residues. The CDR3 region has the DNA TGCGCCAGCAGCTTGTCGGGAGAAGAGCAGTTCTTC. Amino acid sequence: CASSLSGEEQFF.

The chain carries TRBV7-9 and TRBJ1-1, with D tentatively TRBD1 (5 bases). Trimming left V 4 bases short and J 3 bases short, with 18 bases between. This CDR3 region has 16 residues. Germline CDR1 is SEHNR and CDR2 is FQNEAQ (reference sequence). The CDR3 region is CASSSTHQGEDTEAFF. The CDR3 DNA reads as TGTGCCAGCAGCTCCACACACCAGGGAGAGGACACTGAAGCTTTCTTT. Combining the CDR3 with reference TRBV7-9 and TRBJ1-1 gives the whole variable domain DTGVSQNPRHKITKRGQNVTFRCDPISEHNRLYWYRQTLGQGPEFLTYFQNEAQLEKSRLLSDRFSAERPKGSFSTLEIQRTEQGDSAMYLCASSSTHQGEDTEAFFGQGTRLTVV.

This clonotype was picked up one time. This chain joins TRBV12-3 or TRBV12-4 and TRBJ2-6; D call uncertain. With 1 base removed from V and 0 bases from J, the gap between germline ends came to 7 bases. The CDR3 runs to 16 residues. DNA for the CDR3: TGTGCCAGCAGTTTAGAACAGTTCTCTGGGGCCAACGTCCTGACTTTC. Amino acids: CASSLEQFSGANVLTF.

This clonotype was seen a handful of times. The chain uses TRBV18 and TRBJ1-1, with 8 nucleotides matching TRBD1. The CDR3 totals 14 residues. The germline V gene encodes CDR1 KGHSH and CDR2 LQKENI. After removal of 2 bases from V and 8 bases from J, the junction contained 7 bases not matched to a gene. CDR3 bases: TGTGCCAGCTCACCAGGTAGGACAGGGAAAGAAGCTTTCTTT. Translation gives CASSPGRTGKEAFF.

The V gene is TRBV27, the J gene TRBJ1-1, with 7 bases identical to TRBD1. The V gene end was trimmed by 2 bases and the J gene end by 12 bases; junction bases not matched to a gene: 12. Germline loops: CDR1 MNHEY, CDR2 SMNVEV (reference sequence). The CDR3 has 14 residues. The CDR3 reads CASSLAGTAAETFF. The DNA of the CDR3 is TGTGCCAGCAGTTTAGCCGGGACAGCTGCGGAAACTTTCTTT.

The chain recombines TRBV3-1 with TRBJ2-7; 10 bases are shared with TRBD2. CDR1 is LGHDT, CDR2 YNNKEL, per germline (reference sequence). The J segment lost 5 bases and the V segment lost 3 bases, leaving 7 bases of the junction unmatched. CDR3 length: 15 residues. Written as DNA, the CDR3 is TGTGCCAGCAGCCACCAAGCGGGACTAGCGCACGAGCAGTACTTC. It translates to CASSHQAGLAHEQYF.

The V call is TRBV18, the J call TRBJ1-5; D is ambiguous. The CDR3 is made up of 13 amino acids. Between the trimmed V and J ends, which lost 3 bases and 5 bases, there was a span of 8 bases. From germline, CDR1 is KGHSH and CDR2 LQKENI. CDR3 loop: CASSPDGDQPQHF. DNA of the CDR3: TGTGCCAGCTCACCGGACGGAGATCAGCCCCAGCATTTT.

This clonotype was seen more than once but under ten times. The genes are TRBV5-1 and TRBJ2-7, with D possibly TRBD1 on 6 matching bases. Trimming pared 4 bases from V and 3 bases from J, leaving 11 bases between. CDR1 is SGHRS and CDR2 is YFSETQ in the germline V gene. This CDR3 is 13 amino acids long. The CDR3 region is CASSHDRFYEQYF. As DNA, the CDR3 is TGCGCCAGCAGCCATGACAGGTTCTACGAGCAGTACTTC.

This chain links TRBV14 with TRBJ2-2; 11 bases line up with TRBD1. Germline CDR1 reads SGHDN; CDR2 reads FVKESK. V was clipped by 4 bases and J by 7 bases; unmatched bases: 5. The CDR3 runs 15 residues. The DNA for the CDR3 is TGTGCCAGCAGCCTTCCCGGGACAGGGGGCGGGGAGCTGTTTTTT. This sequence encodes CASSLPGTGGGELFF.

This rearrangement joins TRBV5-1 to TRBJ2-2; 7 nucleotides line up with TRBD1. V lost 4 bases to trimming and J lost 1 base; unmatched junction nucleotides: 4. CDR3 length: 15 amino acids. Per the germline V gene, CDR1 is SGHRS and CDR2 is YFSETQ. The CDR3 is CASSLGQVNTGELFF. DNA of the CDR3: TGCGCCAGCAGCCTCGGACAGGTGAACACCGGGGAGCTGTTTTTT. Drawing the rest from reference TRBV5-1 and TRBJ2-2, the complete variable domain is KAGVTQTPRYLIKTRGQQVTLSCSPISGHRSVSWYQQTPGQGLQFLFEYFSETQRNKGNFPGRFSGRQFSNSRSEMNVSTLELGDSALYLCASSLGQVNTGELFFGEGSRLTVL.

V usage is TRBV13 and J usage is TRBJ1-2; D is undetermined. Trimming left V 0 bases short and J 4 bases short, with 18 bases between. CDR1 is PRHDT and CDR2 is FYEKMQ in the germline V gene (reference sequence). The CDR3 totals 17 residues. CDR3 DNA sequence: TGTGCCAGCAGCTTAGGCCCGTCCGGGCAACACCGCTATGGCTACACCTTC. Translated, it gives CASSLGPSGQHRYGYTF. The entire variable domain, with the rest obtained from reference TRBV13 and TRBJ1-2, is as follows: AAGVIQSPRHLIKEKRETATLKCYPIPRHDTVYWYQQGPGQDPQFLISFYEKMQSDKGSIPDRFSAQQFSDYHSELNMSSLELGDSALYFCASSLGPSGQHRYGYTFGSGTRLTVV.

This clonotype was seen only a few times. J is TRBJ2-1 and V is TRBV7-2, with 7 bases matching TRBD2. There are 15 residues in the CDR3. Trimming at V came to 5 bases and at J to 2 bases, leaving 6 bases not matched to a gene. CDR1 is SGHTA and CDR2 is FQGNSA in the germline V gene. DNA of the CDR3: TGTGCCAGCAGCCCCAGGGAGGGTACCTACAATGAGCAGTTCTTC. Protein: CASSPREGTYNEQFF. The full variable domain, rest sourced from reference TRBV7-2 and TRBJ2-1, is GAGVSQSPSNKVTEKGKDVELRCDPISGHTALYWYRQSLGQGLEFLIYFQGNSAPDKSGLPSDRFSAERTGGSVSTLTIQRTQQEDSAVYLCASSPREGTYNEQFFGPGTRLTVL.

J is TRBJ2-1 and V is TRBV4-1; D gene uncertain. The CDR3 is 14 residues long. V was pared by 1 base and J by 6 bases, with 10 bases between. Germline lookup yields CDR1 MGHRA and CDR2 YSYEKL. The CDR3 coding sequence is TGCGCCAGCAGCCAAGGTGGTAGCCGCAATGAGCAGTTCTTC. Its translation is CASSQGGSRNEQFF.

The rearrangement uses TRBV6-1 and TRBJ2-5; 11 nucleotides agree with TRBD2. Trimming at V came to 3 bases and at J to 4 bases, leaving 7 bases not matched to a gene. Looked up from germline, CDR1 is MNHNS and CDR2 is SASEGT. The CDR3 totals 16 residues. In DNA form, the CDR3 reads TGTGCCAGCAGTGATGTAGCGGGAGGGCCGGCAGAGACCCAGTACTTC. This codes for CASSDVAGGPAETQYF.

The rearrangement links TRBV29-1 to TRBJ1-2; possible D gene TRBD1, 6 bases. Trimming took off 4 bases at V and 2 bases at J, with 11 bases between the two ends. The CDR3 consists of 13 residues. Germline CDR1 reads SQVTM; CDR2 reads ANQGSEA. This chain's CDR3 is CSVGRTGNYGYTF. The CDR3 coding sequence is TGCAGCGTTGGGCGCACAGGGAACTATGGCTACACCTTC.

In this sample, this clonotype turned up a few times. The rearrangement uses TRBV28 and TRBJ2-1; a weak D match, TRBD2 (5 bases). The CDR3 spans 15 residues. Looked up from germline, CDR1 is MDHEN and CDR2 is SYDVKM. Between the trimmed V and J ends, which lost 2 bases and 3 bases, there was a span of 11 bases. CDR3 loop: CASSLVSGNYNEQFF. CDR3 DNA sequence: TGTGCCAGCAGTTTAGTTTCCGGGAACTACAATGAGCAGTTCTTC.

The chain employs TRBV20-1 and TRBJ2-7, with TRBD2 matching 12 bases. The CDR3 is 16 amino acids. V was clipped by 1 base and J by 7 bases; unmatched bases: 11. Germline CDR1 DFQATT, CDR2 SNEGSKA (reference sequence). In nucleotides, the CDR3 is TGCAGTGCTAGAGTGATGCCTAGCGGGAGGGCATGGGAGCAGTACTTC. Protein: CSARVMPSGRAWEQYF.